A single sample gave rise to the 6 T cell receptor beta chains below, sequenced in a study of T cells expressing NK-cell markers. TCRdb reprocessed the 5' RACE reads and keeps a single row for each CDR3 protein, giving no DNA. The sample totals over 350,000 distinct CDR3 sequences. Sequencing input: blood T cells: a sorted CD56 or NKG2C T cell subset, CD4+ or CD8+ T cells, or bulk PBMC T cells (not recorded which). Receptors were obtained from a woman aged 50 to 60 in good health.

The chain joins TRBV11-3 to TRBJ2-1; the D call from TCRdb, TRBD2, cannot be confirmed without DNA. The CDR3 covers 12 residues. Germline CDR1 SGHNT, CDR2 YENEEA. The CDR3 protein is CASMGGVSEQFF.

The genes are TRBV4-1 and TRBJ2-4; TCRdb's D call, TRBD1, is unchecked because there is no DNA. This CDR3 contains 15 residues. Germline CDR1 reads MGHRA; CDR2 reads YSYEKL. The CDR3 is CASSQGGGLGDIQYF.

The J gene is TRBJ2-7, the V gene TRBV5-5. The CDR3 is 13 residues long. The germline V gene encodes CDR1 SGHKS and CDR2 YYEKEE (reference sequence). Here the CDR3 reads CASSLWSGYEQYF.

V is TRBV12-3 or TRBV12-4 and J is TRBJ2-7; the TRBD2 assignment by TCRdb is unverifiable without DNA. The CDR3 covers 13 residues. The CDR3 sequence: CASSGLASSEQYF.

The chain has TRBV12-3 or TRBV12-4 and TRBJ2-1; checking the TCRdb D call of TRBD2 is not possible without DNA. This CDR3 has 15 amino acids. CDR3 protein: CASSSPGLAHNEQFF.

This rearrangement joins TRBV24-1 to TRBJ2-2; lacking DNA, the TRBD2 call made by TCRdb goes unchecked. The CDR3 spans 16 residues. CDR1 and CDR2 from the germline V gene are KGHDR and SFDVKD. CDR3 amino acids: CATSDFGTRGTGELFF.